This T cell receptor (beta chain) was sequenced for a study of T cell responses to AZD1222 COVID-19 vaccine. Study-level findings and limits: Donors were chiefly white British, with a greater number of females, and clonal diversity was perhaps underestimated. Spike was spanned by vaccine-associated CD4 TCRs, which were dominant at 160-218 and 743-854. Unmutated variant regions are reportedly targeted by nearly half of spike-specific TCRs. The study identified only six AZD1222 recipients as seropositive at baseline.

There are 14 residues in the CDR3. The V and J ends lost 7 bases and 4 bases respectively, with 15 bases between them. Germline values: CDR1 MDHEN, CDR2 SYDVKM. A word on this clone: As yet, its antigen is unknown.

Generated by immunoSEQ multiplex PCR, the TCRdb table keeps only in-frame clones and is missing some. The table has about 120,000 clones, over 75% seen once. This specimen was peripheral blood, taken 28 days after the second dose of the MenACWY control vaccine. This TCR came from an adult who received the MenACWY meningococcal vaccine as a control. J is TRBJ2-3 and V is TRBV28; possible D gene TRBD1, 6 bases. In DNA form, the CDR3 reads TGTGCCAGCACACCGGACAGACTTTCAGATACGCAGTATTTT. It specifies CASTPDRLSDTQYF.